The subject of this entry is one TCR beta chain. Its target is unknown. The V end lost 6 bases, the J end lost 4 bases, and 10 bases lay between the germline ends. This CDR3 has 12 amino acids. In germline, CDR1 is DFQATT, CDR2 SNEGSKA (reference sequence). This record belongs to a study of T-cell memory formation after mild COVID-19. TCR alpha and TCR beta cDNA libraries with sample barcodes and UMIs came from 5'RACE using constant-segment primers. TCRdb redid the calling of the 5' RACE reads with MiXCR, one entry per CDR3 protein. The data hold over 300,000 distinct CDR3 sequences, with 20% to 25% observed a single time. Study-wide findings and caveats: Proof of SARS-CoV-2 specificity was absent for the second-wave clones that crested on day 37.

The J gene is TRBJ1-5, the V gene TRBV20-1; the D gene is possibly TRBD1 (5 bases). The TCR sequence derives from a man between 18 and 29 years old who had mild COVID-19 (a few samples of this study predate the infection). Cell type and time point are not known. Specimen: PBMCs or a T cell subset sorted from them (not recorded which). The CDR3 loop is CSATGANQPQHF. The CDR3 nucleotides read TGCAGTGCCACCGGGGCTAATCAGCCCCAGCATTTT.